The source of this T cell receptor beta chain is a study of cytomegalovirus exposure and HLA in healthy donors. Broader study findings: The classifier reportedly diagnosed cytomegalovirus status with high specificity and sensitivity.

As concerns this clone: The antigen is not known.

The V end lost 4 bases, the J end lost 10 bases, and 16 bases lay between the germline ends. CDR3 length: 13 amino acids. In germline, CDR1 is SGHDT, CDR2 YYEEEE. PCR primers comprised 60 Vbeta and 13 Jbeta primers. Repertoires were generated with immunoSEQ multiplex PCR, while TCRdb's copy carries only in-frame clones and drops some. The sample records roughly 130,000 clones, over 8% being singletons. The material sequenced was PBMCs. This chain uses TRBV5-6 with TRBJ2-3; D is undetermined. The TCR sequence derives from a man in his forties or fifties in good health and CMV-seronegative. DNA of the CDR3: TGTGCCAGCAGCCCGCCTGCCCCGGTGGCGCAGTATTTT. It codes for CASSPPAPVAQYF.